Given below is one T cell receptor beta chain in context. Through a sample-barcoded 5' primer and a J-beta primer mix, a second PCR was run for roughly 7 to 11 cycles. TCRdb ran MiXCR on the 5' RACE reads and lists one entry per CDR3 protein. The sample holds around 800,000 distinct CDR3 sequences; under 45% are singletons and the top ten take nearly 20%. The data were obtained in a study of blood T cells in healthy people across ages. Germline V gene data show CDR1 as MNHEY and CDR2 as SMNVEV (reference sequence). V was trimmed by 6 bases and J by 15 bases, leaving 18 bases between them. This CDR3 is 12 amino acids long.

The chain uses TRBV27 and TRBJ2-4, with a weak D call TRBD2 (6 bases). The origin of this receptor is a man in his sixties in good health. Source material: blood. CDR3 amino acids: CASSPPVGEVYF. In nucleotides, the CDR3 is TGTGCCAGCAGCCCCCCCGTAGGGGAGGTGTACTTC.